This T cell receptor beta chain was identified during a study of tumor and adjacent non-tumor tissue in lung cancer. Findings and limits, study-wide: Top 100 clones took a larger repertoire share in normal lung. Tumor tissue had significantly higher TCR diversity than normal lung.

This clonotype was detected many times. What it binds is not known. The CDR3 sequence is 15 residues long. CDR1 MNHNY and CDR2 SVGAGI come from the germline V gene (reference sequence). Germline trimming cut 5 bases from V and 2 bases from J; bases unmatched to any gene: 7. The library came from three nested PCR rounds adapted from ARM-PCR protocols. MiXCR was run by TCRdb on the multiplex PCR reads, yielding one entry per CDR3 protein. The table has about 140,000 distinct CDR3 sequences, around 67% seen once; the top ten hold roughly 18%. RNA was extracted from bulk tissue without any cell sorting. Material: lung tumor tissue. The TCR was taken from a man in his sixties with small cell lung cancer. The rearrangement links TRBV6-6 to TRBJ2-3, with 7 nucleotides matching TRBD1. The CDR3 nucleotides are TGTGCCAGCAGTGAACGACAGGGTCTCACAGATACGCAGTATTTT. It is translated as CASSERQGLTDTQYF.